This TCR beta chain was observed in a study of cytomegalovirus exposure and HLA in healthy donors. 60 Vbeta and 13 Jbeta primers were used in PCR. The assay was immunoSEQ multiplex PCR, and TCRdb's table has in-frame clones only and misses some. Altogether 85,000 to 100,000 clones are present, 80% to 90% being singletons, with the ten largest covering about 5.6%. The CDR3 contains 13 residues. V lost 2 bases and J lost 5, with 9 bases in between. The germline gives CDR1 SGHRS, CDR2 YFSETQ. Sequencing was performed on PBMCs. This clonotype was sampled from a woman under 30 in good health and CMV-seropositive. The chain has TRBV5-1 and TRBJ2-3; no clear D gene. In DNA, the CDR3 is TGCGCCAGCAGCTTCCGTCGAGGAGATACGCAGTATTTT. Its protein product is CASSFRRGDTQYF. The full variable domain, completed using reference TRBV5-1 and TRBJ2-3, is KAGVTQTPRYLIKTRGQQVTLSCSPISGHRSVSWYQQTPGQGLQFLFEYFSETQRNKGNFPGRFSGRQFSNSRSEMNVSTLELGDSALYLCASSFRRGDTQYFGPGTRLTVL.